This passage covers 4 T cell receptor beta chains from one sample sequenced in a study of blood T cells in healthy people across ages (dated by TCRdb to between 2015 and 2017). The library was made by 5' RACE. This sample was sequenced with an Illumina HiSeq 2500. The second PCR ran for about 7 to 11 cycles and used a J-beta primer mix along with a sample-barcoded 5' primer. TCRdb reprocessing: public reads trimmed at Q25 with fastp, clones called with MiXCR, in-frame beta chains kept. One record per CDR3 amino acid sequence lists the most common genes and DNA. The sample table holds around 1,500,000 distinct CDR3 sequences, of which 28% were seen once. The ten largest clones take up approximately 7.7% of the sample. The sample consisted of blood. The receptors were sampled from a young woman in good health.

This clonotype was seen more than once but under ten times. CDR3 in amino acids: CSALGQGLYGYTF. The CDR3 nucleotides are TGCAGTGCTCTCGGACAGGGACTCTATGGCTACACCTTC. The rearrangement uses TRBV20-1 and TRBJ1-2, with 8 bases identical to TRBD1. CDR1 and CDR2 from the germline V gene are DFQATT and SNEGSKA (reference sequence). V lost 5 bases and J lost 4; bases outside the gene matches: 6. This CDR3 contains 13 residues.

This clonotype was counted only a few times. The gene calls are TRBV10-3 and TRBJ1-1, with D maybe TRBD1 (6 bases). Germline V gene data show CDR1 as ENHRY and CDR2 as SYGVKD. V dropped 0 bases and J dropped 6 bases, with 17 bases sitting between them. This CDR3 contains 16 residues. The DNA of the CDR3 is TGTGCCATCAGTGAGTCAATCGGGGGCCGGGGAGCTGAAGCTTTCTTT. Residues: CAISESIGGRGAEAFF.

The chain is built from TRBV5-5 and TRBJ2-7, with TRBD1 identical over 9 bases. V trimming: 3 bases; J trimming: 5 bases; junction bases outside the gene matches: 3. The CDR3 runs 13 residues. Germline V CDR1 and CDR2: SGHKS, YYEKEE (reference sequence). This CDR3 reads CASSWDRANEQYF. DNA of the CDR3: TGTGCCAGCAGCTGGGACAGGGCCAACGAGCAGTACTTC.

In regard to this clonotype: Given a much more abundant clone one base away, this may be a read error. DNA for the CDR3: TGTGCCAGCAGCCAAGGGGGGACAGGGAAAGAGACCCAGTACTTC. Protein product: CASSQGGTGKETQYF. The rearrangement joins TRBV3-1 to TRBJ2-5; 9 nucleotides line up with TRBD1. Germline-derived CDR1 and CDR2 are LGHDT and YNNKEL (reference sequence). With V trimmed by 1 base and J by 3 bases, 3 bases remained unmatched. The length of the CDR3 is 15 residues.